This TCR beta chain was captured by sequencing in a study of post-analysis software for immune sequencing data (dated by TCRdb to between 2015 and 2016). In the study overall: Recorded disease courses included relapsing-remitting, secondary progressive and progressive-relapsing multiple sclerosis, with some patients lacking subtype annotation. Patient repertoires were compared against around twelve previously published healthy control repertoires from donors aged 6 to 25 years. A subset of samples was prepared in parallel using single-end sample barcoding, then pooled and co-amplified after Illumina adapter ligation.

Broad study findings and their caveats: Compared with controls, multiple sclerosis patients had significantly lower normalized Chao1 diversity, a finding suggesting substantial peripheral T-cell clonal expansion. The multiple sclerosis patient group was slightly younger than the control group. Strong co-clustering of samples prepared in the same batch was shown by direct clustering with F measure, prompting a batch-effect correction. Patients showed significantly higher frequencies than controls for a handful of TRBV segments, among them TRBV5-6, TRBV5-1 and TRBV20-1.

The CDR3 runs 14 amino acids, cysteine and phenylalanine included. CDR3 DNA only is kept here, 42 bases in frame from base 1. The junction carries 14 bases between V and J, which are trimmed by 3 bases and 5 bases respectively. The germline V gene yields SGHRS for CDR1 and YFSETQ for CDR2. The sample holds many counts of this clonotype. Its antigen specificity is not known. No base-level quality is on record; no much larger clone is a single base apart. To demonstrate the VDJtools post-analysis software, TCR beta repertoires were profiled from the peripheral blood of 10 to 15 young patients with multiple sclerosis. The multiple sclerosis patients were children and adolescents between roughly 6 and 15 years of age. Receptor libraries were prepared by PCR. The instrument was an Illumina HiSeq 2500. To reduce PCR and sequencing biases, unique molecular identifiers were incorporated into the TCR beta cDNA libraries. Per 1 to 10 million input T cells, some 500,000 cDNA molecules were obtained, such that each molecule approximated one T cell. The same protocol used for the earlier healthy control dataset was applied to prepare and sequence the patient libraries. Samples belonging to the same batch were prepared together, multiplexed and sequenced on a shared HiSeq lane. Processing in the source paper ran as follows. MIGEC was used to process the raw barcoded reads, and molecular identifier groups with only a single read were discarded before consensus assembly and CDR3 extraction. Clonotype tables were post-analysed with VDJtools, normalizing diversity by down-sampling all datasets to the smallest sample size. To correct batch-related cross-sample contamination, repertoire overlap clustering matched CDR3 amino acid sequences but not nucleotide sequences. TCRdb reprocessing: public reads trimmed at Q25 with fastp, clones called with MiXCR, in-frame beta chains kept. Rows are unified per CDR3 protein, each entry keeping the most common DNA and genes. These V and J calls are TCRdb output, not the study's own analysis. The sample has under 200,000 distinct CDR3 sequences on record, roughly 28% of them singletons. Jointly, the top ten make up more than 3% of the sample.

Sample: blood. The rearranged segments are TRBV5-1 and TRBJ2-5; TRBD2 could be the D gene, as 6 bases match. This clonotype was obtained from a girl aged 2-17 years with multiple sclerosis. CDR3 region: CASSSGLGRETQYF. The DNA sequence is given as TGCGCCAGCAGCTCGGGACTCGGTCGGGAGACCCAGTACTTC.